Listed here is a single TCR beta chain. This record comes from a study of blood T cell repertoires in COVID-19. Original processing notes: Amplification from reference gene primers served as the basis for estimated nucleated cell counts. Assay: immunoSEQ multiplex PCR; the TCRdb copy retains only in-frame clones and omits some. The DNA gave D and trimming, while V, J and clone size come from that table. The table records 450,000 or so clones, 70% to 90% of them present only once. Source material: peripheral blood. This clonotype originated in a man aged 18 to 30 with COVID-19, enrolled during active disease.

The CDR3 DNA is TGCGCCAGCAGCCTCACAGGGGTCGCCTACGAGCAGTACTTC. Protein product: CASSLTGVAYEQYF. This chain connects TRBV5-1 to TRBJ2-7, with 7 bases matching TRBD1. Per germline, CDR1 SGHRS and CDR2 YFSETQ. V dropped 4 bases and J dropped 2; count of bases not matched to a gene: 6. This CDR3 has 14 amino acids.